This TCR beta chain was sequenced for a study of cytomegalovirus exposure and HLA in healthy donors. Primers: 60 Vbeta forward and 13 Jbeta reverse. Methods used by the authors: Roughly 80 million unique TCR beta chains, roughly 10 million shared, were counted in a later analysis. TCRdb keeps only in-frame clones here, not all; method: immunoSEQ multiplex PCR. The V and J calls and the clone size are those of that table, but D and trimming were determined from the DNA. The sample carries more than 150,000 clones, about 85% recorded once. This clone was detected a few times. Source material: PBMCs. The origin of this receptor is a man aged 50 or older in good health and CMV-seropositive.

The CDR3 region is CASRRGGRTGELFF. The CDR3 DNA reads TGCGCCAGCAGGCGGGGGGGCCGCACCGGGGAGCTGTTTTTT. V gene TRBV5-1 combines with J gene TRBJ2-2, with TRBD2 matching over 9 bases. CDR1 and CDR2 (germline): SGHRS, YFSETQ. V lost 5 bases and J lost 4; bases outside the gene matches: 3. This CDR3 contains 14 residues.